This T cell receptor (beta chain) was found in a study of T cells after yellow fever vaccination. Points from the study as a whole: A secondary response was less intense yet reached its peak sooner, at day 5 versus 15. Researchers noted that a small share of clonotypes showed up in both CD4 and CD8 compartments. The bulk population could contribute abundant contaminating clonotypes to FACS-sorted repertoires.

A remark on this clonotype: Its antigen is as yet unknown.

They built TCR cDNA with 5'RACE template switching, a step that put in a universal primer site and UMIs. Using its own MiXCR run on the 5' RACE reads, TCRdb lists one record per CDR3 protein. The data contain 95,000 to 100,000 distinct CDR3 sequences, around 5.5% of them singletons. V was clipped by 1 base and J by 5 bases, with 15 bases between them. CDR1 and CDR2 (germline): MNHEY, SVGAGI. CDR3 length: 15 residues. The receptor's source is a man younger than 35 who received the YFV17D yellow fever vaccine. This specimen was CD8+ T cells sorted from PBMCs, taken 10 days after the yellow fever booster vaccination. J is TRBJ2-7 and V is TRBV6-5, with D uncertain. CDR3 coding DNA: TGTGCCAGCAGTTACTTGACGACCTTCTGGAACGAGCAGTACTTC. Its translation is CASSYLTTFWNEQYF.